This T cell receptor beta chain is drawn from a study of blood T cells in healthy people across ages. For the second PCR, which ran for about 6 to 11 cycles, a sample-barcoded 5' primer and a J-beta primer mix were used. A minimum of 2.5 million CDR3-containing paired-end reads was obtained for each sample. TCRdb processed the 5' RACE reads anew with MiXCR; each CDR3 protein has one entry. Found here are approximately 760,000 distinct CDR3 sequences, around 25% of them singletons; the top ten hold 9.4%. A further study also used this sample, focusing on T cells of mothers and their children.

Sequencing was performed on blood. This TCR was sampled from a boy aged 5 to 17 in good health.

This CDR3 reads CASSLAGGEGETQYF. For the CDR3, the DNA is TGTGCCAGCAGCTTAGCCGGGGGCGAAGGAGAGACCCAGTACTTC. The chain employs TRBV7-9 and TRBJ2-5; D is possibly TRBD1 or TRBD2 (6 bases each). The germline V gene encodes CDR1 SEHNR and CDR2 FQNEAQ (reference sequence). The V end was cut by 0 bases, the J end by 4 bases, with 12 bases between. The CDR3 loop spans 15 amino acids.